Listed below are T cell receptor beta chains from one sample, sequenced in a study of shared T cell receptors in the human thymus. Method: immunoSEQ multiplex PCR; TCRdb's copy keeps in-frame clones and lacks some. Of hundreds of thousands of clones in the sample, 70% to 90% were seen once. These data were also filed under a second study, of human thymus T cells.

Input material: thymocytes. The receptors originated from a boy under two years old with a congenital heart defect. The CDR3 runs from the conserved cysteine through the conserved F or W.

j_call | v_call | cdr3_aa
TRBJ2-7 | TRBV6-5 | CASSLGLAQEQYF
TRBJ1-4 | TRBV27 | CASSHRATNEKLFF
TRBJ1-1 | TRBV19 | CAIKPSGWHPNTEAFF
TRBJ1-2 | TRBV4-2 | CASSQVRGRVPLANYGYTF
TRBJ1-1 | TRBV5-6 | CASSSLTTRTGTHTEAFF
TRBJ2-7 | TRBV6-5 | CASSYAGTSVSYEQYF
TRBJ2-1 | TRBV9 | CASSAKRQGDRYNEQFF
TRBJ2-7 | TRBV28 | CASSHDRATYEQYF
TRBJ2-3 | TRBV4-1 | CASSQGSGSTDTQYF
TRBJ1-2 | TRBV28 | CTSTRDPNYGYTF
TRBJ1-2 | TRBV28 | CASSLFETGAHGYTF
TRBJ1-5 | TRBV4-1 | CASSQEWQGNQPQHF
TRBJ1-1 | TRBV28 | CASSRARTGGLSEAFF
TRBJ1-4 | TRBV2 | CASSGRQGAINEKLFF
TRBJ2-4 | TRBV2 | CASSEVPRRGPQNIQYF
TRBJ1-6 | TRBV19 | CASSIGLDYNSPLHF
TRBJ2-7 | TRBV6-4 | CASSDSTARREQYF
TRBJ1-2 | TRBV6-5 | CASSRGQLRYGYTF
TRBJ2-7 | TRBV5-1 | CASSLGGEPLNYEQYF
TRBJ1-3 | TRBV28 | CASSLFWEDIYSGNTIYF
TRBJ2-6 | TRBV2 | CASSEAALFTGAGANVLTF
TRBJ1-6 | TRBV27 | CASSSPKTGGISPLHF
TRBJ1-1 | TRBV7-2 | CASSLVGGRDTEAFF
TRBJ1-1 | TRBV5-1 | CASSLAGRATEAFF
TRBJ2-2 | TRBV5-4 | CASSLGGSTGELFF
TRBJ2-1 | TRBV9 | CASSVVAGPLYNEQFF
TRBJ2-1 | TRBV2 | CASSEAIGFF
TRBJ2-1 | TRBV27 | CASGTGTGESDEQFF
TRBJ1-3 | TRBV28 | CASSSIPGDGNTIYF
TRBJ1-5 | TRBV28 | CASGGTAAGSNQPQHF
TRBJ1-1 | TRBV25-1 | CASSEWDLGQANTEAFF
TRBJ2-7 | TRBV11-2 | CASSPGQAGSYEQYF
TRBJ2-7 | TRBV2 | CASSEGSTSGISYEQYF
TRBJ1-2 | TRBV4-1 | CASSPTGRDSYGYTF
TRBJ2-1 | TRBV4-3 | CASSPGTSDNEQFF
TRBJ1-4 | TRBV29-1 | CSAALQGAGNEKLFF
TRBJ2-1 | TRBV29-1 | CSVVPDYNEQFF
TRBJ2-1 | TRBV5-1 | CASSNPGLVNEQFF
TRBJ2-7 | TRBV28 | CASSRGLGQVSSYEQYF
TRBJ1-3 | TRBV5-1 | CASSLGTGAAGNTIYF
TRBJ1-5 | TRBV21-1 | CASSKLGLEGGHNQPQHF
TRBJ2-7 | TRBV27 | CASRNPPSYEQYF
TRBJ2-5 | TRBV7-7 | CASSLYWGEGGQETQYF
TRBJ1-3 | TRBV6-5 | CASRRRASGNTIYF
TRBJ2-3 | TRBV9 | CASSLEGLNTDTQYF
TRBJ1-1 | TRBV5-6 | CASSSPMYQGHGTREAFF
TRBJ2-7 | TRBV15 | CATSQSDRSSYEQYF
TRBJ1-1 | TRBV27 | CASSLSDGRVDTEAFF
TRBJ2-7 | TRBV12-5 | CASGLVRGQGPQYF
TRBJ1-4 | TRBV27 | CASSPRDRGATNEKLFF
TRBJ1-3 | TRBV19 | CASSSGFGNTIYF
TRBJ1-5 | TRBV5-8 | CASSLAGTGCCPNQPQHF
TRBJ2-7 | TRBV4-1 | CASSQEGFVGLTSSYEQYF